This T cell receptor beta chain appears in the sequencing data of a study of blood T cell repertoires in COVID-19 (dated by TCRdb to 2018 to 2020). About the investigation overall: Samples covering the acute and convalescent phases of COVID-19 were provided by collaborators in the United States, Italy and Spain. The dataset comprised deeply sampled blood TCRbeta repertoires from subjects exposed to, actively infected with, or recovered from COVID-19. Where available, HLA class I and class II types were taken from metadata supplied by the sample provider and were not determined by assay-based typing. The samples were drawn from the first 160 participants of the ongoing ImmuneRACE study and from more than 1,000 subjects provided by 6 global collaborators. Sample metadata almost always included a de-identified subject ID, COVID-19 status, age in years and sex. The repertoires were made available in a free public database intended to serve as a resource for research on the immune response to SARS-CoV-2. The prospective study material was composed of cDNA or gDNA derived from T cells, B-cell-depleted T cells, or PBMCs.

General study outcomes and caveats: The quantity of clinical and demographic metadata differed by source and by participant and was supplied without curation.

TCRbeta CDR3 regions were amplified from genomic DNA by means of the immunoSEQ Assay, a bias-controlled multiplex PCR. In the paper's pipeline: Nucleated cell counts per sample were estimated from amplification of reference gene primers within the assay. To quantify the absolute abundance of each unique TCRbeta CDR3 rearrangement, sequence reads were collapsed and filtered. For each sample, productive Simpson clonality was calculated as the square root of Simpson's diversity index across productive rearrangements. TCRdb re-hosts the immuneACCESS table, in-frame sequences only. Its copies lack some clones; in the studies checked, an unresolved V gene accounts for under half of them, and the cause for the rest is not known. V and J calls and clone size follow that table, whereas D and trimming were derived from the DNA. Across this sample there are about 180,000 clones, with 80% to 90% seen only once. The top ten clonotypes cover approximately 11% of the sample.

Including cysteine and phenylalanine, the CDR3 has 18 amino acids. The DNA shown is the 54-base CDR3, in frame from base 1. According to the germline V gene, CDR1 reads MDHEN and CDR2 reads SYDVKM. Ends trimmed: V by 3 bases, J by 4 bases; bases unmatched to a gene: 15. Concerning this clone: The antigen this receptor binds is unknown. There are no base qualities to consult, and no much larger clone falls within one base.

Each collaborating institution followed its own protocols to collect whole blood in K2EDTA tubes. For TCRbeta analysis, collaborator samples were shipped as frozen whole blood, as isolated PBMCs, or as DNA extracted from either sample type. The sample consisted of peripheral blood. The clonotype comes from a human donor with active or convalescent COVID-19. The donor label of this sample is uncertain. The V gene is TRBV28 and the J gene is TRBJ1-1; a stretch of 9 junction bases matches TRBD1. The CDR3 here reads CASSLIGGQGGFITEAFF. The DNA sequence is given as TGTGCCAGCAGTTTGATTGGGGGACAGGGAGGTTTTATCACTGAAGCTTTCTTT.